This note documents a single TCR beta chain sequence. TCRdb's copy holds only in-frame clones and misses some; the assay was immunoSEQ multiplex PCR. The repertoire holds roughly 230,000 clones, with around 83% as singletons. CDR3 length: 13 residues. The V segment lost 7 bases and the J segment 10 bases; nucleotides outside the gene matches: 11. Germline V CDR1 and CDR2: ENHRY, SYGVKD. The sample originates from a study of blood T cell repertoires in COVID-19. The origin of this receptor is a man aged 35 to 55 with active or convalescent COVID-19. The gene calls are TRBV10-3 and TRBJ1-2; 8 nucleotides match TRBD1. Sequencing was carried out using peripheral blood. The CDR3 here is CAINDGTGLYYTF. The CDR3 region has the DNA TGTGCCATCAACGATGGGACAGGCTTATACTACACCTTC.